This entry concerns a single TCR beta chain. This clone was counted a few times. Its antigen remains undetermined. No base qualities exist here, and no much larger clone lies one base off it. These data belong to a study of blood T cell repertoires in COVID-19 (dated by TCRdb to 2020 to 2021). Turning to the overall study: For ImmuneRACE Cohort 3, a participant was defined as recovered based on two consecutive negative NP/OP PCR tests, clearance by a healthcare professional, or resolution of symptoms. Samples covering the acute and convalescent phases of COVID-19 were provided by collaborators in the United States, Italy and Spain. A de-identified subject ID, COVID-19 status, age in years and sex were almost always included in the sample metadata. The repertoires were released in a freely available public database intended as a resource for research on the immune response to SARS-CoV-2. The dataset comprised deeply sampled blood TCRbeta repertoires from subjects exposed to, actively infected with, or recovered from COVID-19. The prospective study material was composed of cDNA or gDNA derived from T cells, B-cell-depleted T cells, or PBMCs. The samples were drawn from two sources: the first 160 participants of the ongoing ImmuneRACE study, and about 1,300 subjects contributed by 6 global collaborators. Where HLA class I and class II types were available, the types were taken from metadata supplied by the sample provider, not from assay-based typing.

In the prospective study, participants were roughly 18 to 100 years old, resided in 25 or so geographic areas of the United States, and were enrolled through a virtual design. To assign participants to cohorts, the prospective study relied on clinical history that participants themselves reported in a screening survey and a study questionnaire. Mobile phlebotomists in the prospective study collected whole blood, serum and a nasopharyngeal or oropharyngeal swab from every participant. Participants in the prospective study had the option to provide additional blood draws and questionnaires over a roughly two-month period. Before DNA extraction, prospective study blood samples were shipped either frozen or at room temperature. TCRbeta CDR3 regions were amplified from genomic DNA using the immunoSEQ Assay, a bias-controlled multiplex PCR. From the authors' description of their analysis: Nucleated cell counts per sample were estimated from amplification of reference gene primers within the assay. To quantify the absolute abundance of each unique TCRbeta CDR3 rearrangement, sequence reads were collapsed and filtered. For each sample, productive Simpson clonality was calculated by taking the square root of Simpson's diversity index across productive rearrangements. Sourced from immuneACCESS, this table was stored by TCRdb with only in-frame sequences that have V and J called. A share of the clones is absent; for the studies checked, an unresolved V gene accounts for under half, and the remainder has no known explanation. V, J and clone size are those of that table, while D and trimming were read from the DNA. The sample contains 250,000 to 300,000 clones, 88% of them found a single time. 2% to 2.5% of the sample is in the top ten clones.

V and J lose 5 bases and 2 bases, and a span of 7 bases separates them. From the cysteine up to the phenylalanine, the CDR3 has a length of 12 residues. The CDR3 DNA has 36 bases and is translated from base 1. Sequences MNHEY (CDR1) and SMNVEV (CDR2) are obtained from the germline V gene (reference sequence). General conclusions and limits of the study: Clinical and demographic metadata were provided uncurated, with the amount varying by source and participant.

The chain uses TRBV27 and TRBJ2-7, with TRBD1 tentatively as D gene (6 bases match). What was sequenced was PBMCs or T cells enriched from blood (not recorded which). The receptor was isolated from a woman between 55 and 75 years old in a cohort exposed to, infected with or recovered from COVID-19 (not recorded which). The CDR3 protein sequence reads: CASSRGTYEQYF. In nucleotides, the sequence is TGTGCCAGCAGTAGGGGGACCTACGAGCAGTACTTC.